These 17 T cell receptor beta chains were all obtained from the same sample, sequenced in a study of human T cells and chemical hapten exposure. As for time point: patch test 3, about 24 weeks after DPC sensitization. The treatment: therapeutic diphenylcyclopropenone sensitization with weekly scalp DPC. TCRdb redid the calling of the RACE reads with MiXCR, one entry per CDR3 protein. The data show more than 95,000 distinct CDR3 sequences, less than 40% seen once. Sequenced here: whole blood, sampled in connection with sensitization to the hapten diphenylcyclopropenone (DPC). The receptors stem from a man aged 40-55 years with alopecia areata. Some clones in this sample may be carry-over from other donors' samples.

This clonotype was observed a few times. This rearrangement joins TRBV5-6 to TRBJ2-3, with 7 nucleotides matching TRBD1. This CDR3 comprises 14 residues. The trim removed 2 bases at V and 1 base at J, leaving 1 base unmatched. Looked up from germline, CDR1 is SGHDT and CDR2 is YYEEEE. CDR3 loop: CASSFGQGTDTQYF. The CDR3, as DNA: TGTGCCAGCAGCTTCGGACAGGGCACAGATACGCAGTATTTT.

There are a few counts of this clonotype. This chain links TRBV12-3 or TRBV12-4 with TRBJ1-2, with D hard to call. The CDR3 is 13 residues long. Deletions cut 3 bases from V and 3 bases from J, with 8 bases between. The CDR3 protein is CASSFRPDYGYTF. In nucleotides, the CDR3 is TGTGCCAGCAGTTTCCGACCAGACTATGGCTACACCTTC.

The chain combines TRBV7-9 with TRBJ1-4; TRBD1 matches 7 bases. Germline CDR1 is SEHNR and CDR2 is FQNEAQ (reference sequence). J was trimmed by 0 bases and V by 2 bases; bases with no gene match: 3. This CDR3 comprises 16 residues. CDR3 loop: CASSLPRGATNEKLFF. DNA of the CDR3: TGTGCCAGCAGCTTACCCAGGGGGGCAACTAATGAAAAACTGTTTTTT.

This clonotype has a single count. The genes are TRBV20-1 and TRBJ1-6; no firm D call. The V gene lost 1 base and the J gene lost 6 bases, with 10 bases spanning the gap. The length of the CDR3 is 14 residues. In germline, CDR1 is DFQATT, CDR2 SNEGSKA (reference sequence). CDR3: CSARAGGSNSPLHF. The CDR3 DNA reads TGCAGTGCTAGAGCGGGCGGATCTAATTCACCCCTCCACTTT.

This clonotype was found a few times. The genes are TRBV7-2 and TRBJ2-1; no reliable D call. CDR3 length: 12 residues. V shed 5 bases and J shed 10 bases, with 12 bases lying between them. The V gene's germline CDR1 is SGHTA and CDR2 FQGNSA. In DNA form, the CDR3 reads TGTGCCAGCAGCCGCTGGGCTGGGGAGCAGTTCTTC. Translation gives CASSRWAGEQFF.

CDR3 nucleotide sequence: TGTGCCACCAGTGATAGGACCCGAGGTAGCAATCAGCCCCAGCATTTT. Translation gives CATSDRTRGSNQPQHF. The J gene is TRBJ1-5, the V gene TRBV24-1; D not certain. V was trimmed by 3 bases and J by 0 bases, leaving 11 bases between them. Germline V CDR1 and CDR2: KGHDR, SFDVKD. CDR3 size: 16 residues.

The V and J genes are TRBV25-1 and TRBJ2-5; D is possibly TRBD1 or TRBD2 (6 bases each). V lost 3 bases to trimming and J lost 1 base, with 12 bases between them. The CDR3 length is 15 residues. Germline-derived CDR1 and CDR2 are MGHDK and SYGVNS. The CDR3 bases are TGTGCCAGCAGTGATCCGGGGGCCCCCCAAGAGACCCAGTACTTC. It codes for CASSDPGAPQETQYF.

This clonotype was picked up a small number of times. The V gene is TRBV20-1, the J gene TRBJ2-3, with 10 bases fitting TRBD2. Trimming removed 4 bases from V and 4 bases from J; junction bases left unmatched: 5. Germline loops: CDR1 DFQATT, CDR2 SNEGSKA (reference sequence). CDR3 length: 14 residues. The CDR3, as DNA: TGCAGTGCTATTCTAGCGGGAGTTGCAGATACGCAGTATTTT. Translating gives CSAILAGVADTQYF.

The count of this clonotype is one. The V call is TRBV28, the J call TRBJ1-2; a weak D match, TRBD1 (6 bases). CDR1 and CDR2 (germline): MDHEN, SYDVKM. This CDR3 contains 14 residues. V shed 4 bases and J shed 4 bases, with 13 bases lying between them. CDR3 protein: CASSSSTGLYGYTF. The CDR3 DNA follows: TGTGCCAGCAGTTCTTCCACAGGGCTCTATGGCTACACCTTC.

The CDR3 spells CASSPLPRLGETQYF. The DNA for the CDR3 is TGTGCCAGCTCACCGCTACCTCGACTTGGGGAGACCCAGTACTTC. The chain has TRBV18 and TRBJ2-5, with D uncertain. V lost 3 bases to trimming and J lost 5 bases, with 16 bases between them. Germline V CDR1 and CDR2: KGHSH, LQKENI. The CDR3 covers 15 residues.

This sequence joins TRBV6-6 and TRBJ2-5; D uncertain. Looked up from germline, CDR1 is MNHNY and CDR2 is SVGAGI (reference sequence). V was cut by 7 bases and J by 5 bases, with 17 bases left in between. CDR3 size: 14 residues. CDR3 sequence: CASTGRTSEETQYF. CDR3 nucleotides: TGTGCCAGCACCGGACGGACGTCGGAGGAGACCCAGTACTTC.

This clonotype was observed a handful of times. DNA of the CDR3: TGTGCCAGCAGCATCACGTCGCAGGGGGCTACGATATCTGGAAACACCATATATTTT. This translates into CASSITSQGATISGNTIYF. J is TRBJ1-3 and V is TRBV9; TRBD1 matches at 8 bases. Germline loops: CDR1 SGDLS, CDR2 YYNGEE. The CDR3 has 19 residues. After removal of 4 bases from V and 1 base from J, the junction contained 16 bases not matched to a gene.

This clonotype was observed a handful of times. The V and J genes are TRBV14 and TRBJ2-7; D is undetermined. Germline V gene data show CDR1 as SGHDN and CDR2 as FVKESK. This CDR3 has 15 residues. The V end was cut by 3 bases, the J end by 3 bases, with 15 bases between. CDR3 nucleotides: TGTGCCAGCAGCCACAAATGCCACAGCAGCTACGAGCAGTACGTC. Its protein is CASSHKCHSSYEQYV.

This clonotype was detected only a few times. The chain has TRBV7-6 and TRBJ2-3, with 10 bases lining up with TRBD2. Germline values: CDR1 SGHVS, CDR2 FNYEAQ. The CDR3 runs to 18 residues. The V and J ends lost 5 bases and 1 base, in that order; junction bases with no gene match: 12. CDR3: CASSLEASGSKGTDTQYF. The CDR3 region has the DNA TGTGCCAGCAGCCTAGAGGCTAGCGGGAGCAAGGGCACAGATACGCAGTATTTT.

The chain couples TRBV29-1 to TRBJ1-1; D gene uncertain. From germline, CDR1 is SQVTM and CDR2 ANQGSEA. Trimming shortened V by 7 bases and J by 2 bases, and 8 bases separated the two germline ends. The CDR3 is made up of 11 amino acids. CDR3 loop: CSAQYNTEAFF. The CDR3 DNA follows: TGCAGCGCCCAATACAACACTGAAGCTTTCTTT.

The rearrangement links TRBV7-2 to TRBJ2-5; D is uncertain. This CDR3 is built from 14 residues. V lost 2 bases, J lost 1 base, and 8 bases lay in between. The V gene's germline CDR1 is SGHTA and CDR2 FQGNSA. CDR3 in DNA: TGTGCCAGCAGCTTAAGAGCGCCCCAAGAGACCCAGTACTTC. Translating it yields CASSLRAPQETQYF.

This clonotype showed up just a few times. The rearrangement joins TRBV10-3 to TRBJ2-1; D gene unclear. CDR1 and CDR2 (germline): ENHRY, SYGVKD. The CDR3 consists of 13 residues. The germline V and J ends were trimmed by 6 bases and 7 bases, with 13 bases remaining between them. The CDR3 DNA follows: TGTGCCATCAGACTGGCTTCGAGGAATGAGCAGTTCTTC. Translated, it gives CAIRLASRNEQFF.